The 19 T cell receptor beta chains below come from one sample, sequenced in a study of blood T cell repertoires in COVID-19. TCRdb's copy holds only in-frame clones and misses some; the assay was immunoSEQ multiplex PCR. The sample includes 160,000 or so clones, roughly 90% of them seen just once. Sequencing used PBMCs or T cells enriched from blood (not recorded which). Receptor source: a human donor with acute COVID-19. The donor label of this sample is uncertain.

This chain uses TRBV29-1 with TRBJ2-5; the match to TRBD1 covers 9 bases. The V gene's germline CDR1 is SQVTM and CDR2 ANQGSEA. The length of the CDR3 is 14 residues. Germline trimming cut 6 bases from V and 9 bases from J; bases unmatched to any gene: 14. Here the CDR3 reads CSVLHGTGFGAQYF. In nucleotides, the CDR3 is TGCAGCGTCCTACACGGGACAGGGTTCGGGGCCCAGTACTTC. The full variable domain, rest sourced from reference TRBV29-1 and TRBJ2-5, is SAVISQKPSRDICQRGTSLTIQCQVDSQVTMMFWYRQQPGQSLTLIATANQGSEATYESGFVIDKFPISRPNLTFSTLTVSNMSPEDSSIYLCSVLHGTGFGAQYFGPGTRLLVL.

The gene calls are TRBV30 and TRBJ1-2, with TRBD1 identical over 9 bases. CDR1 and CDR2 (germline): GTSNPN, SVGIG (reference sequence). Losses at the gene ends were 4 bases for V and 0 bases for J; bases not matched to a gene: 6. CDR3 length: 15 amino acids. CDR3 sequence: CAWTLGDRANYGYTF. The CDR3 bases are TGTGCCTGGACCTTAGGGGACAGGGCTAACTATGGCTACACCTTC. Full variable domain (remainder filled in from reference TRBV30 and TRBJ1-2): SQTIHQWPATLVQPVGSPLSLECTVEGTSNPNLYWYRQAAGRGLQLLFYSVGIGQISSEVPQNLSASRPQDRQFILSSKKLLLSDSGFYLCAWTLGDRANYGYTFGSGTRLTVV.

The chain has TRBV6-5 and TRBJ1-2; 7 bases line up with TRBD1. Germline V gene sequence: CDR1 MNHEY, CDR2 SVGAGI. CDR3 size: 14 residues. Germline trimming cut 6 bases from V and 3 bases from J; bases unmatched to any gene: 7. The CDR3 coding sequence is TGTGCCAGCAGGGTGACAGGGATTTACTATGGCTACACCTTC. As protein: CASRVTGIYYGYTF.

This clone was detected once. This chain's CDR3 is CASSFDQSTGEQYF. DNA for the CDR3: TGTGCCAGCAGCTTCGATCAGTCCACGGGGGAGCAGTACTTC. The genes are TRBV7-9 and TRBJ2-7; a weak D match, TRBD2 (5 bases). The germline V and J ends were trimmed by 3 bases and 7 bases, with 16 bases remaining between them. This CDR3 has 14 amino acids. The germline V gene encodes CDR1 SEHNR and CDR2 FQNEAQ (reference sequence).

The chain couples TRBV7-2 to TRBJ2-4; 9 bases are shared with TRBD2. This CDR3 has 19 residues. The V gene's germline CDR1 is SGHTA and CDR2 FQGNSA. The V gene end was trimmed by 1 base and the J gene end by 0 bases; junction bases not matched to a gene: 10. The CDR3 here is CASSLVSAGGQVAKNIQYF. The CDR3 DNA sequence: TGTGCCAGCAGCTTAGTGTCAGCGGGGGGCCAAGTAGCCAAAAACATTCAGTACTTC.

The genes are TRBV30 and TRBJ1-2, with 12 bases aligning to TRBD1. With V trimmed by 1 base and J by 6 bases, 3 bases remained unmatched. Germline CDR1 GTSNPN, CDR2 SVGIG (reference sequence). The CDR3 extends over 14 amino acids. The CDR3 spells CAWSEGQGAHGYTF. The CDR3 region has the DNA TGTGCCTGGAGTGAGGGACAGGGGGCGCATGGCTACACCTTC.

The chain links TRBV6-2 or TRBV6-3 to TRBJ1-5, with D uncertain. Germline CDR1 and CDR2: MNHEY and SVGEGT. Trimming removed 6 bases at V and 3 bases at J, with 15 bases between. CDR3 size: 15 residues. The CDR3 DNA reads as TGTGCCAGCAGCCAACTAGACACCTTCAATCAGCCCCAGCATTTT. It encodes CASSQLDTFNQPQHF.

The chain recombines TRBV3-1 (or the pseudogene TRBV3-2) with TRBJ2-7; D is perhaps TRBD2 (5 bases). Trimming stripped 1 base from V and 6 bases from J, with 16 bases between. The CDR3 has 15 residues. Looked up from germline, CDR1 is LGHDT and CDR2 is YNNKEL (reference sequence). The DNA for the CDR3 is TGTGCCAGCAGCCAAGGACCCTCGACCGGAGGCGAGCAGTACTTC. This encodes CASSQGPSTGGEQYF.

This sequence joins TRBV18 and TRBJ2-7; maybe TRBD1 (6 bases). The CDR3 has 14 amino acids. Deletions cut 6 bases from V and 4 bases from J, with 16 bases between. Germline CDR1 is KGHSH and CDR2 is LQKENI. CDR3 sequence reads: CASSTEGVRYEQYF. The CDR3 DNA reads as TGTGCCAGCTCGACCGAGGGGGTCCGATACGAGCAGTACTTC.

This clone occurred once. The gene calls are TRBV19 and TRBJ1-1; 7 positions agree with TRBD1. Per germline, CDR1 LNHDA and CDR2 SQIVND (reference sequence). The CDR3 extends over 15 amino acids. Germline trimming cut 2 bases from V and 4 bases from J; bases unmatched to any gene: 7. DNA of the CDR3: TGTGCCAGTAGTATACCTGTGACAGGGCCCACTGAAGCTTTCTTT. This codes for CASSIPVTGPTEAFF. The complete variable domain, with remaining parts taken from reference TRBV19 and TRBJ1-1, reads DGGITQSPKYLFRKEGQNVTLSCEQNLNHDAMYWYRQDPGQGLRLIYYSQIVNDFQKGDIAEGYSVSREKKESFPLTVTSAQKNPTAFYLCASSIPVTGPTEAFFGQGTRLTVV.

CDR3 residues: CASSVEPGGKLFF. CDR3 bases: TGTGCCAGCAGCGTAGAACCAGGGGGGAAACTGTTTTTT. The chain employs TRBV9 and TRBJ1-4, with 7 positions matching TRBD1. The germline CDR1 and CDR2 sequences are SGDLS and YYNGEE. V was clipped by 0 bases and J by 11 bases; unmatched bases: 4. The CDR3 sequence is 13 residues long.

The chain is built from TRBV10-3 and TRBJ1-1; TRBD1 is a possible D gene (5 bases). This CDR3 has 12 amino acids. The germline V gene encodes CDR1 ENHRY and CDR2 SYGVKD. The V and J ends lost 6 bases and 5 bases respectively, with 10 bases between them. DNA for the CDR3: TGTGCCATCAGGGAGGGGAGGACTGAAGCTTTCTTT. Its translation is CAIREGRTEAFF.

The chain combines TRBV2 with TRBJ1-2; D is perhaps TRBD1 (5 bases). V was cut by 6 bases and J by 3 bases, with 14 bases left in between. The CDR3 is 14 residues long. The germline V gene has CDR1 SNHLY and CDR2 FYNNEI. The CDR3 here is CASRGLRGDYGYTF. The CDR3 bases are TGTGCCAGCAGGGGCTTAAGGGGTGACTATGGCTACACCTTC.

V usage is TRBV7-2 and J usage is TRBJ1-4; 8 bases are a match to TRBD1. CDR1 and CDR2 from the germline V gene are SGHTA and FQGNSA. This CDR3 comprises 16 residues. The V gene end was trimmed by 1 base and the J gene end by 6 bases; junction bases not matched to a gene: 7. The CDR3 DNA is TGTGCCAGCAGCTTAGGCCTGGACAGGGTGGATGAAAAACTGTTTTTT. It translates to CASSLGLDRVDEKLFF.

This clone was picked up a small number of times. The chain has TRBV18 and TRBJ1-2, with TRBD1 matching over 10 bases. Unmatched junction bases numbered 0, after V lost 4 bases and J lost 4 bases. The V gene's germline CDR1 is KGHSH and CDR2 LQKENI. The CDR3 is 13 amino acids. Here the CDR3 DNA reads TGTGCCAGCTCACGGGACAGGGGCTATGGCTACACCTTC. This encodes CASSRDRGYGYTF.

V gene TRBV6-5 combines with J gene TRBJ1-1; TRBD1 might be the D (6 bases). Trimming took off 5 bases at V and 3 bases at J, with 13 bases between the two ends. CDR3 length equals 14 residues. Germline V gives CDR1 MNHEY, CDR2 SVGAGI. The CDR3 reads CASSPAKGDTEAFF. CDR3 in DNA: TGTGCCAGCAGTCCGGCGAAGGGGGACACTGAAGCTTTCTTT.

This clone was counted once. The V and J genes are TRBV30 and TRBJ2-7, with 7 nucleotides matching TRBD1. There are 14 residues in the CDR3. The germline CDR1 and CDR2 sequences are GTSNPN and SVGIG (reference sequence). The V and J ends lost 4 bases and 3 bases, in that order; junction bases with no gene match: 9. The CDR3 loop is CAWTRGGAGYEQYF. CDR3 sequence (DNA): TGTGCCTGGACCCGAGGGGGCGCCGGCTACGAGCAGTACTTC.

The CDR3 protein is CSVTQQGGQPQHF. Here the CDR3 DNA reads TGCAGCGTGACGCAACAGGGTGGTCAGCCCCAGCATTTT. The chain couples TRBV29-1 to TRBJ1-5; TRBD1 is a possible D gene (6 bases). The CDR3 spans 13 residues. The germline CDR1 and CDR2 sequences are SQVTM and ANQGSEA. V was trimmed by 6 bases and J by 6 bases, leaving 15 bases between them. The variable domain in full, completed from reference TRBV29-1 and TRBJ1-5, reads SAVISQKPSRDICQRGTSLTIQCQVDSQVTMMFWYRQQPGQSLTLIATANQGSEATYESGFVIDKFPISRPNLTFSTLTVSNMSPEDSSIYLCSVTQQGGQPQHFGDGTRLSIL.

The V call is TRBV27, the J call TRBJ1-2; TRBD1 matches 7 bases. Germline CDR1 is MNHEY and CDR2 is SMNVEV (reference sequence). The CDR3 extends over 14 amino acids. V shed 5 bases and J 3 bases; nucleotides not matched to a gene: 6. Here the CDR3 reads CASSPQGSYYGYTF. CDR3 coding DNA: TGTGCCAGCAGTCCACAGGGGAGCTACTATGGCTACACCTTC.